This T cell receptor (beta chain) was profiled in a study of blood T cell repertoires in COVID-19. Background on the study: Samples of COVID-19 (acute and convalescent) were obtained from the United States, Italy and Spain. PBMCs, B-cell-depleted T cells, or T cells provided the cDNA or gDNA that made up the material.

In the authors' methods: Cell counts per sample came from amplifying reference gene primers. Profiling relied on immunoSEQ multiplex PCR, and the TCRdb table lists in-frame clones only, not all of them. That table supplies the V and J calls and clone size; D and trimming were determined from the DNA. This table has over 70,000 clones, roughly four fifths appearing once. Per germline, CDR1 MDHEN and CDR2 SYDVKM. With V trimmed by 7 bases and J by 4 bases, 8 bases remained unmatched. This CDR3 region has 14 residues. The rearrangement joins TRBV28 to TRBJ1-1, with 8 nucleotides matching TRBD1. Sequences were obtained from peripheral blood. The source is a man aged 65-85 years with active or convalescent COVID-19. DNA of the CDR3: TGTGCCAGCACTTCGACAGGGGAAGTCACTGAAGCTTTCTTT. Protein: CASTSTGEVTEAFF.